Each of the 32 T cell receptor beta chains below was sequenced from the same sample in a study of T cell responses to AZD1222 COVID-19 vaccine. Sequenced by immunoSEQ multiplex PCR; TCRdb stores in-frame clones only, minus some. This table holds 150,000 to 200,000 clones, approximately 89% found once. The source was peripheral blood, collected 28 days after the second AZD1222 dose. Receptors were obtained from an adult who received the AZD1222 COVID-19 vaccine.

The chain recombines TRBV5-8 with TRBJ2-2; TRBD1 is a possible D gene (6 bases). Germline V gene data show CDR1 as SGHTS and CDR2 as YDEGEE. Between the trimmed V and J ends, which lost 4 bases and 3 bases, there was a span of 13 bases. The CDR3 contains 15 residues. As DNA, the CDR3 is TGTGCCAGCAGCCCCCGGGACACCCACACCGGGGAGCTGTTTTTT. It encodes CASSPRDTHTGELFF.

The chain joins TRBV19 to TRBJ1-2; 10 nucleotides align to TRBD1. CDR1 and CDR2 (germline): LNHDA, SQIVND (reference sequence). The CDR3 is made up of 17 amino acids. V shed 3 bases and J 0 bases; nucleotides not matched to a gene: 7. CDR3 DNA sequence: TGTGCCAGTAGTATGAGGGACAGGGGACCTTCTAACTATGGCTACACCTTC. It specifies CASSMRDRGPSNYGYTF.

This clone was recorded only once. The gene calls are TRBV28 and TRBJ1-2; D is undetermined. CDR1 is MDHEN and CDR2 is SYDVKM in the germline V gene. Between the trimmed V and J ends, which lost 1 base and 8 bases, there was a span of 14 bases. This CDR3 region has 14 residues. CDR3 region: CASSLFGLRRGYTF. In DNA, the CDR3 is TGTGCCAGCAGTTTATTTGGGCTTCGACGGGGCTACACCTTC.

V usage is TRBV9 and J usage is TRBJ2-3, with 12 bases that match TRBD2. After removal of 4 bases from V and 2 bases from J, the junction contained 8 bases not matched to a gene. The CDR3 spans 17 residues. Germline CDR1 is SGDLS and CDR2 is YYNGEE. DNA for the CDR3: TGTGCCAGCAGCACCCCTCTAGCGGGGGGGACCACAGATACGCAGTATTTT. It specifies CASSTPLAGGTTDTQYF.

V and J are TRBV5-6 and TRBJ1-2, with TRBD1 matching over 7 bases. V lost 4 bases and J lost 6; bases outside the gene matches: 6. Germline CDR1 and CDR2: SGHDT and YYEEEE. The CDR3 has 13 residues. CDR3 sequence (DNA): TGTGCCAGCAGCCTTGGGACAGCAAATGGCTACACCTTC. Translating gives CASSLGTANGYTF. Full variable domain (outside the CDR3, taken from reference TRBV5-6 and TRBJ1-2): DAGVTQSPTHLIKTRGQQVTLRCSPKSGHDTVSWYQQALGQGPQFIFQYYEEEERQRGNFPDRFSGHQFPNYSSELNVNALLLGDSALYLCASSLGTANGYTFGSGTRLTVV.

The chain has TRBV5-1 and TRBJ1-1; the D is unclear. Trimming removed 4 bases at V and 0 bases at J, with 7 bases between. The CDR3 has 13 amino acids. The V gene's germline CDR1 is SGHRS and CDR2 YFSETQ. CDR3 sequence reads: CASSTQMNTEAFF. CDR3 coding DNA: TGCGCCAGCAGCACTCAGATGAACACTGAAGCTTTCTTT.

V is TRBV21-1 and J is TRBJ1-2; the table's D gene call, TRBD1, was not cross checked with the DNA. TRBV21-1 is flagged as a pseudogene. The CDR3 length is 15 residues. The CDR3 loop reads CASSIRDTHYYGYTF. CDR3 coding DNA: TGTGCCAGCAGCATCCGGGACACTCACTACTATGGCTACACCTTC.

J is TRBJ1-4 and V is TRBV28; the match to TRBD1 covers 8 bases. This CDR3 spans 14 amino acids. V dropped 5 bases and J dropped 5; count of bases not matched to a gene: 4. Germline V lookup: CDR1 MDHEN, CDR2 SYDVKM. This CDR3 is CASSVQGANEKLFF. The CDR3 bases are TGTGCCAGCAGTGTCCAGGGGGCCAATGAAAAACTGTTTTTT.

The chain couples TRBV7-2 to TRBJ2-1; D not certain. V lost 5 bases and J 3 bases, leaving 8 bases between the germline ends. The CDR3 runs 13 residues. Germline CDR1 SGHTA, CDR2 FQGNSA. CDR3 in DNA: TGTGCCAGCAGCCCTGCTAGCTACAATGAGCAGTTCTTC. As protein: CASSPASYNEQFF. Supplemented by reference TRBV7-2 and TRBJ2-1, the full variable domain reads GAGVSQSPSNKVTEKGKDVELRCDPISGHTALYWYRQSLGQGLEFLIYFQGNSAPDKSGLPSDRFSAERTGGSVSTLTIQRTQQEDSAVYLCASSPASYNEQFFGPGTRLTVL.

The V gene is TRBV5-6, the J gene TRBJ2-7, with 7 bases fitting TRBD1. The CDR3 covers 15 residues. Germline CDR1 and CDR2: SGHDT and YYEEEE. The trim removed 7 bases at V and 3 bases at J, leaving 13 bases unmatched. The CDR3 DNA reads TGTGCCAGCGGCCGACAGGGTATTATAGGCTACGAGCAGTACTTC. Protein sequence: CASGRQGIIGYEQYF. Variable domain in full (rest from reference TRBV5-6 and TRBJ2-7): DAGVTQSPTHLIKTRGQQVTLRCSPKSGHDTVSWYQQALGQGPQFIFQYYEEEERQRGNFPDRFSGHQFPNYSSELNVNALLLGDSALYLCASGRQGIIGYEQYFGPGTRLTVT.

The rearrangement uses TRBV5-6 and TRBJ2-2, with D uncertain. Germline CDR1 is SGHDT and CDR2 is YYEEEE. The CDR3 loop spans 14 amino acids. V was cut by 0 bases and J by 3 bases, with 6 bases left in between. The CDR3 region has the DNA TGTGCCAGCAGCTTGGCCCCCTACACCGGGGAGCTGTTTTTT. This sequence encodes CASSLAPYTGELFF. Variable domain in full (rest from reference TRBV5-6 and TRBJ2-2): DAGVTQSPTHLIKTRGQQVTLRCSPKSGHDTVSWYQQALGQGPQFIFQYYEEEERQRGNFPDRFSGHQFPNYSSELNVNALLLGDSALYLCASSLAPYTGELFFGEGSRLTVL.

This chain uses TRBV15 with TRBJ1-6; 7 positions agree with TRBD1. The CDR3 covers 15 residues. The germline V gene encodes CDR1 LNHNV and CDR2 YYDKDF (reference sequence). With 0 bases clipped from V and 7 bases from J, the junction kept 3 bases outside the gene matches. The CDR3 spells CATSREGQLNSPLHF. As DNA, the CDR3 is TGTGCCACCAGCAGAGAGGGACAGCTAAATTCACCCCTCCACTTT.

The rearrangement uses TRBV24-1 and TRBJ2-2; D uncertain. V was trimmed by 2 bases and J by 3 bases, leaving 0 bases between them. The CDR3 sequence is 12 residues long. CDR1 and CDR2 from the germline V gene are KGHDR and SFDVKD. The CDR3 spells CATSDYTGELFF. DNA for the CDR3: TGTGCCACCAGTGATTACACCGGGGAGCTGTTTTTT.

The chain combines TRBV5-4 with TRBJ2-2, with D possibly TRBD1 on 5 matching bases. Germline V CDR1 and CDR2: SGHNT, YYREEE (reference sequence). There are 14 residues in the CDR3. V lost 1 base and J 8 bases, leaving 12 bases between the germline ends. CDR3 protein: CASSLSQGIGELFF. CDR3 sequence (DNA): TGTGCCAGCAGCTTGAGTCAGGGAATTGGGGAGCTGTTTTTT.

V is TRBV5-1 and J is TRBJ2-5; 8 nucleotides align to TRBD2. The junction had 6 bases not matched to a gene; V was cut back by 4 bases and J by 4 bases. The CDR3 contains 14 residues. Germline loops: CDR1 SGHRS, CDR2 YFSETQ. As DNA, the CDR3 is TGCGCCAGCAGCATAGGGACTAGGATAGAGACCCAGTACTTC. This gives the protein CASSIGTRIETQYF.

V usage is TRBV5-5 and J usage is TRBJ2-6; D ambiguous. This CDR3 region has 15 residues. The germline gives CDR1 SGHKS, CDR2 YYEKEE (reference sequence). The V end lost 2 bases, the J end lost 4 bases, and 10 bases lay between the germline ends. CDR3 coding DNA: TGTGCCAGCAGCTTTCTACTACCAGGGGCCAACGTCCTGACTTTC. Residues: CASSFLLPGANVLTF.

The sample holds a few counts of this clone. The genes are TRBV5-1 and TRBJ1-5; the D is unclear. Trimming stripped 5 bases from V and 0 bases from J, with 12 bases between. Looked up from germline, CDR1 is SGHRS and CDR2 is YFSETQ. The length of the CDR3 is 15 residues. CDR3 amino acids: CASSLQPDSNQPQHF. CDR3 DNA sequence: TGCGCCAGCAGTTTACAGCCCGATAGCAATCAGCCCCAGCATTTT. Together with reference TRBV5-1 and TRBJ1-5, the CDR3 gives the full variable domain: KAGVTQTPRYLIKTRGQQVTLSCSPISGHRSVSWYQQTPGQGLQFLFEYFSETQRNKGNFPGRFSGRQFSNSRSEMNVSTLELGDSALYLCASSLQPDSNQPQHFGDGTRLSIL.

This clone turned up a few times. The V gene is TRBV6-4, the J gene TRBJ2-3, with D tentatively TRBD1 (6 bases). CDR1 MRHNA and CDR2 SNTAGT come from the germline V gene. V was trimmed by 2 bases and J by 0 bases, leaving 6 bases between them. The CDR3 extends over 14 amino acids. The CDR3 coding sequence is TGTGCCAGCAGTGACAGGGGGAGCACAGATACGCAGTATTTT. Translation: CASSDRGSTDTQYF.

This chain connects TRBV2 to TRBJ2-1; tentatively, D is TRBD2 (6 bases). Between the trimmed V and J ends, which lost 8 bases and 2 bases, there was a span of 10 bases. Germline V gene data show CDR1 as SNHLY and CDR2 as FYNNEI. CDR3 length: 13 residues. The CDR3 nucleotides are TGTGCCAGCGCGGGACTCGCCTACAATGAGCAGTTCTTC. It encodes CASAGLAYNEQFF.

The V call is TRBV9, the J call TRBJ1-1, with a weak D call TRBD1 (6 bases). Germline lookup yields CDR1 SGDLS and CDR2 YYNGEE. This CDR3 is built from 15 residues. The V end was cut by 4 bases, the J end by 2 bases, with 15 bases between. The chain's CDR3 is CASSPEGGVNTEAFF. As DNA, the CDR3 is TGTGCCAGCAGCCCCGAAGGGGGGGTAAACACTGAAGCTTTCTTT.

The chain combines TRBV7-3 with TRBJ2-2; 13 positions match TRBD2. CDR1 is SGHTA and CDR2 is FQGTGA in the germline V gene. With 2 bases clipped from V and 6 bases from J, the junction kept 3 bases outside the gene matches. The CDR3 length is 16 residues. In nucleotides, the CDR3 is TGTGCCAGCAGCTTACCTGGACTAGCGGGAGCCGGGGAGCTGTTTTTT. Protein sequence: CASSLPGLAGAGELFF.

A few counts support this clone. The J gene is TRBJ2-2, the V gene TRBV10-1; TRBD1 matches 7 bases. The CDR3 spans 13 residues. Germline assignment: CDR1 WNHNN and CDR2 SYGVQD (reference sequence). The V and J ends lost 10 bases and 3 bases, in that order; junction bases with no gene match: 5. CDR3: CANDRVDTGELFF. The DNA of the CDR3 is TGCGCCAACGACAGGGTGGACACCGGGGAGCTGTTTTTT.

The chain employs TRBV28 and TRBJ2-1; TRBD1 is a possible D gene (5 bases). Germline values: CDR1 MDHEN, CDR2 SYDVKM. V lost 5 bases and J lost 4, with 9 bases in between. This CDR3 has 13 amino acids. The CDR3 nucleotides are TGTGCCAGCAGTGATGCAGGGTACAATGAGCAGTTCTTC. It encodes CASSDAGYNEQFF.

This clone is a singleton in its sample. Here the CDR3 DNA reads TGTGCCAGTAGGAAAGGGATCAATAGCAATCAGCCCCAGCATTTT. It specifies CASRKGINSNQPQHF. This chain joins TRBV19 and TRBJ1-5; D is unclear. Trimming stripped 6 bases from V and 0 bases from J, with 12 bases between. The CDR3 totals 15 residues. Germline V gene sequence: CDR1 LNHDA, CDR2 SQIVND (reference sequence).

This clone was seen more than once but under ten times. The chain is built from TRBV7-2 and TRBJ2-3, with 10 nucleotides matching TRBD1. CDR3 length: 19 amino acids. The V gene end was trimmed by 3 bases and the J gene end by 0 bases; junction bases not matched to a gene: 12. Germline V gives CDR1 SGHTA, CDR2 FQGNSA. The CDR3 region is CASSFGLGQGKGSTDTQYF. The CDR3 DNA reads TGTGCCAGCAGCTTTGGGCTGGGACAGGGGAAGGGTAGCACAGATACGCAGTATTTT.

V and J are TRBV4-2 and TRBJ1-2, with D unclear. The germline V and J ends were trimmed by 1 base and 13 bases, with 13 bases remaining between them. The CDR3 has 12 residues. Germline lookup yields CDR1 LGHNA and CDR2 YNFKEQ. CDR3 residues: CASSQVGEGPTF. CDR3 in DNA: TGTGCCAGCAGCCAAGTCGGTGAGGGCCCCACCTTC.

This chain links TRBV10-3 with TRBJ1-1; D might be TRBD1 (5 bases). With 10 bases removed from V and 4 bases from J, the gap between germline ends came to 19 bases. Germline V gene sequence: CDR1 ENHRY, CDR2 SYGVKD. The CDR3 runs to 14 residues. The DNA of the CDR3 is TGTGCCACTACAGACCTCCAGGGCCCCACTGAAGCTTTCTTT. It is translated as CATTDLQGPTEAFF.

The chain recombines TRBV29-1 with TRBJ2-5; D is uncertain. This CDR3 spans 12 amino acids. V was pared by 4 bases and J by 4 bases, with 10 bases between. CDR1 SQVTM and CDR2 ANQGSEA come from the germline V gene. The CDR3 nucleotides read TGCAGCGTTGGTTTGGCTGGAGAGACCCAGTACTTC. Protein product: CSVGLAGETQYF. Variable domain in full (rest from reference TRBV29-1 and TRBJ2-5): SAVISQKPSRDICQRGTSLTIQCQVDSQVTMMFWYRQQPGQSLTLIATANQGSEATYESGFVIDKFPISRPNLTFSTLTVSNMSPEDSSIYLCSVGLAGETQYFGPGTRLLVL.

V gene TRBV29-1 combines with J gene TRBJ1-1; D is unresolved. Germline V lookup: CDR1 SQVTM, CDR2 ANQGSEA. The CDR3 is made up of 12 amino acids. V lost 1 base to trimming and J lost 1 base, with 4 bases between them. The CDR3 is CSVEGSNTEAFF. Here the CDR3 DNA reads TGCAGCGTTGAAGGGTCGAACACTGAAGCTTTCTTT.

V gene TRBV25-1 combines with J gene TRBJ2-2; weak D call: TRBD2 (6 bases). Germline V gene data show CDR1 as MGHDK and CDR2 as SYGVNS. Trimming left V 8 bases short and J 7 bases short, with 17 bases between. This CDR3 comprises 14 residues. For the CDR3, the DNA is TGTGCCAGCTCTAGGAGGGAGCTTAACGGGGAGCTGTTTTTT. It yields the protein CASSRRELNGELFF. Filled out from reference TRBV25-1 and TRBJ2-2, the complete variable domain reads EADIYQTPRYLVIGTGKKITLECSQTMGHDKMYWYQQDPGMELHLIHYSYGVNSTEKGDLSSESTVSRIRTEHFPLTLESARPSHTSQYLCASSRRELNGELFFGEGSRLTVL.

This clone occurred once. The genes are TRBV11-2 and TRBJ1-2; 8 nucleotides align to TRBD1. Per the germline V gene, CDR1 is SGHAT and CDR2 is FQNNGV. V shed 5 bases and J 4 bases; nucleotides not matched to a gene: 9. The CDR3 length is 15 residues. The CDR3 DNA reads TGTGCCAGCAGCCCCCTGGGACAGGACCCCTATGGCTACACCTTC. Its translation: CASSPLGQDPYGYTF.

This chain uses TRBV19 with TRBJ1-1; D is uncertain. V shed 3 bases and J shed 1 base, with 6 bases lying between them. The length of the CDR3 is 13 residues. Germline values: CDR1 LNHDA, CDR2 SQIVND (reference sequence). In DNA, the CDR3 is TGTGCCAGTAGTATGGGAGAGAACACTGAAGCTTTCTTT. Amino acid sequence: CASSMGENTEAFF.